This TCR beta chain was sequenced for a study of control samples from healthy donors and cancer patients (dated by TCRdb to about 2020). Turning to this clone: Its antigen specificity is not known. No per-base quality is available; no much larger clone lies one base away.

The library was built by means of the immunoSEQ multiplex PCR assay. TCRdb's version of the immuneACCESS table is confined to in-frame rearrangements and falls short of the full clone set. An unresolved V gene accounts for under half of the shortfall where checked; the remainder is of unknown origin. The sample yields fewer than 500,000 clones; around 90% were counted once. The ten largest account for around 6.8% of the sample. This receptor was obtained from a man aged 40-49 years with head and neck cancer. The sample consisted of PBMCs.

The DNA sequence is as follows: TGTGCCAGCAGCCTAGGGACAGGAACCTACAATGAGCAGTTCTTC. The translation is CASSLGTGTYNEQFF. Recombination connected TRBV7-6 to TRBJ2-1; TRBD1 agrees with 8 junctional bases. From its cysteine to its phenylalanine, the CDR3 spans 15 amino acids. Only the CDR3 region is kept as DNA, spanning 45 bases read in frame from base 1. V loses 5 bases at its end and J loses 2 bases; junction bases beyond the gene matches: 5. Via the germline V gene, CDR1 is SGHVS and CDR2 FNYEAQ.